These 30 T cell receptor beta chains were all obtained from the same sample, sequenced in a study of T cell responses to AZD1222 COVID-19 vaccine (dated by TCRdb to about 2021). The time point label of this sample denotes: baseline before first vaccination. Receptors were amplified or captured by the immunoSEQ multiplex PCR assay. TCRdb re-hosts the immuneACCESS table, in-frame sequences only. Its copies lack some clones; in the studies checked, an unresolved V gene accounts for under half of them, and the cause for the rest is not known. The sample table contains around 150,000 clones; only one count was recorded for approximately 90% of them. The ten most abundant clones make up 2.2% of the sample. Sequenced here: peripheral blood, sampled on day 0 of AZD1222 vaccination. The receptor set was obtained from an adult in good health.

The V and J genes are TRBV9 and TRBJ2-7, with D possibly matching TRBD1 (6 bases). The V gene lost 3 bases and the J gene lost 5 bases, with 12 bases spanning the gap. CDR3 length: 13 amino acids. CDR1 and CDR2 from the germline V gene are SGDLS and YYNGEE. In nucleotides, the CDR3 is TGTGCCAGCAGCGAACAGGGTTCAAACGAGCAGTACTTC. Translation: CASSEQGSNEQYF.

The chain has TRBV5-4 and TRBJ1-3; no clear D. The CDR3 runs 16 residues. The V end lost 4 bases, the J end lost 0 bases, and 14 bases lay between the germline ends. Germline assignment: CDR1 SGHNT and CDR2 YYREEE (reference sequence). CDR3: CASSRPGPLSGNTIYF. For the CDR3, the DNA is TGTGCCAGCAGCCGGCCGGGTCCCCTCTCTGGAAACACCATATATTTT.

The rearrangement uses TRBV5-4 and TRBJ2-7; a possible D gene is TRBD1 (5 bases). CDR1 and CDR2 from the germline V gene are SGHNT and YYREEE (reference sequence). The CDR3 runs to 15 residues. V lost 3 bases, J lost 0 bases, and 13 bases lay in between. The CDR3 DNA is TGTGCCAGCAGCTCCCCAGGGTTTAGCTCCTACGAGCAGTACTTC. This gives the protein CASSSPGFSSYEQYF.

The chain recombines TRBV4-2 with TRBJ2-3, with TRBD2 matching over 14 bases. CDR3 length: 18 residues. With 3 bases clipped from V and 5 bases from J, the junction kept 10 bases outside the gene matches. The germline V gene encodes CDR1 LGHNA and CDR2 YNFKEQ. The CDR3 bases are TGTGCCAGCAGCCAGACTCTTCCGGGACTAGCGGGAGAAGATACGCAGTATTTT. As protein: CASSQTLPGLAGEDTQYF.

The genes are TRBV7-2 and TRBJ2-4; a possible D gene is TRBD2 (5 bases). The CDR3 sequence is 18 residues long. Germline CDR1 and CDR2: SGHTA and FQGNSA. Trimming pared 6 bases from V and 1 base from J, leaving 22 bases between. In nucleotides, the CDR3 is TGTGCCAGCAGTCCTAGCCCCCCGCGGGTGGGGGCCAAAAACATTCAGTACTTC. Amino acids: CASSPSPPRVGAKNIQYF. The variable domain in full, completed from reference TRBV7-2 and TRBJ2-4, reads GAGVSQSPSNKVTEKGKDVELRCDPISGHTALYWYRQSLGQGLEFLIYFQGNSAPDKSGLPSDRFSAERTGGSVSTLTIQRTQQEDSAVYLCASSPSPPRVGAKNIQYFGAGTRLSVL.

The gene calls are TRBV6-4 and TRBJ2-3; 9 nucleotides agree with TRBD2. This CDR3 is 13 amino acids long. V lost 3 bases to trimming and J lost 7 bases; unmatched junction nucleotides: 2. CDR1 is MRHNA and CDR2 is SNTAGT in the germline V gene. In DNA form, the CDR3 reads TGTGCCAGCAGTGAAGCTAGCGGGAATACGCAGTATTTT. Protein product: CASSEASGNTQYF.

The rearrangement joins TRBV4-1 to TRBJ1-1; D not resolved. The CDR3 covers 16 residues. Germline V gene data show CDR1 as MGHRA and CDR2 as YSYEKL. V lost 4 bases and J lost 1, with 16 bases in between. This CDR3 reads CASSPQERQANTEAFF. The CDR3 DNA sequence: TGCGCCAGCAGCCCCCAGGAGAGGCAGGCGAACACTGAAGCTTTCTTT.

This CDR3 is CASSLGGQGNSPLHF. DNA for the CDR3: TGTGCCAGCAGTTTGGGGGGACAGGGAAATTCACCCCTCCACTTT. The chain recombines TRBV7-8 with TRBJ1-6; 9 nucleotides align to TRBD1. This CDR3 is 15 amino acids long. The germline gives CDR1 SGHVS, CDR2 FQNEAQ. The ends lost 6 bases at V and 7 bases at J; junction bases unmatched: 7.

V is TRBV2 and J is TRBJ2-5; 10 nucleotides line up with TRBD2. The V gene end was trimmed by 2 bases and the J gene end by 4 bases; junction bases not matched to a gene: 4. The CDR3 contains 15 residues. CDR1 is SNHLY, CDR2 FYNNEI, per germline. The CDR3 is CASSELTSGTETQYF. The CDR3 DNA is TGTGCCAGCAGTGAATTAACTAGCGGGACAGAGACCCAGTACTTC. The whole variable domain, filled in from reference TRBV2 and TRBJ2-5, reads EPEVTQTPSHQVTQMGQEVILRCVPISNHLYFYWYRQILGQKVEFLVSFYNNEISEKSEIFDDQFSVERPDGSNFTLKIRSTKLEDSAMYFCASSELTSGTETQYFGPGTRLLVL.

The chain has TRBV7-9 and TRBJ1-2, with 11 bases matching TRBD1. The CDR3 has 16 amino acids. Germline V lookup: CDR1 SEHNR, CDR2 FQNEAQ (reference sequence). Unmatched junction bases numbered 7, after V lost 5 bases and J lost 2 bases. CDR3 residues: CASSRNRDRGNYGYTF. The CDR3 DNA reads as TGTGCCAGCAGCCGGAACCGGGACAGGGGGAACTATGGCTACACCTTC. Looking up the rest from reference TRBV7-9 and TRBJ1-2 gives the full variable domain: DTGVSQNPRHKITKRGQNVTFRCDPISEHNRLYWYRQTLGQGPEFLTYFQNEAQLEKSRLLSDRFSAERPKGSFSTLEIQRTEQGDSAMYLCASSRNRDRGNYGYTFGSGTRLTVV.

This clone appeared a few times. Other DNA sequences in the same sample also yield this CDR3. The chain uses TRBV6-2 or TRBV6-3 and TRBJ2-5; D remains unclear. CDR3 length: 13 amino acids. Trimming shortened V by 2 bases and J by 7 bases, and 11 bases separated the two germline ends. Germline V gene lookup returns CDR1 MNHEY and CDR2 SVGEGT. CDR3 in amino acids: CASSYTRSGTQYF. Written as DNA, the CDR3 is TGTGCCAGCAGTTACACTCGGTCCGGGACCCAGTACTTC.

This clone showed up just once. The rearrangement uses TRBV6-2 or TRBV6-3 and TRBJ1-2, with a tentative D call TRBD1 (5 bases). Germline V CDR1 and CDR2: MNHEY, SVGEGT. This CDR3 region has 14 residues. Trimming took off 2 bases at V and 7 bases at J, with 14 bases between the two ends. CDR3 nucleotides: TGTGCCAGCAGTTACGACGGGGCACTACCTGGCTACACCTTC. Its protein is CASSYDGALPGYTF.

The chain carries TRBV4-1 and TRBJ1-2; TRBD1 aligns across 7 bases. The CDR3 length is 13 residues. V dropped 5 bases and J dropped 4; count of bases not matched to a gene: 4. In germline, CDR1 is MGHRA, CDR2 YSYEKL. The chain's CDR3 is CASSRGPGYGYTF. The CDR3 DNA is TGCGCCAGCAGCAGGGGGCCCGGCTATGGCTACACCTTC.

The genes are TRBV3-1 (or the pseudogene TRBV3-2) and TRBJ1-1; D not certain. This CDR3 has 15 residues. Germline V gives CDR1 LGHDT, CDR2 YNNKEL (reference sequence). Trimming removed 1 base from V and 5 bases from J, with 14 bases in between. CDR3 nucleotide sequence: TGTGCCAGCAGCCAAGCTAGGGCCCAGAGGACTGAAGCTTTCTTT. This codes for CASSQARAQRTEAFF.

The chain employs TRBV19 and TRBJ1-5; 10 bases are shared with TRBD1. The CDR3 consists of 16 residues. V was pared by 7 bases and J by 6 bases, with 12 bases of the junction left unmatched. Per germline, CDR1 LNHDA and CDR2 SQIVND (reference sequence). The CDR3 region has the DNA TGTGCCAGTACTAGCTACGGGACAGGGGCGAGTCAGCCCCAGCATTTT. It is translated as CASTSYGTGASQPQHF.

A remark on this clone: A much more abundant neighbour one base away suggests this may be a read error. This chain joins TRBV6-4 and TRBJ2-3; D ambiguous. This CDR3 spans 14 amino acids. Germline loops: CDR1 MRHNA, CDR2 SNTAGT. The CDR3 is CVSSDGIDADTQYF. In DNA form, the CDR3 reads TGTGTCAGCAGTGACGGTATAGACGCAGATACGCAGTATTTT.

The chain employs TRBV5-1 and TRBJ1-2; D is unresolved. This CDR3 is built from 14 residues. V was shortened by 5 bases and J by 7 bases, with 18 bases between the two germline ends. The germline gives CDR1 SGHRS, CDR2 YFSETQ. DNA of the CDR3: TGCGCCAGCAGGGAGCCGGGAGAGGTTTCTGGCTACACCTTC. It yields the protein CASREPGEVSGYTF.

V usage is TRBV30 and J usage is TRBJ1-2; no clear D gene. This CDR3 has 12 amino acids. V was trimmed by 5 bases and J by 3 bases, leaving 10 bases between them. CDR1 is GTSNPN and CDR2 is SVGIG in the germline V gene (reference sequence). The CDR3 DNA reads as TGTGCCTGGGCCCAAGGTTACTATGGCTACACCTTC. Its protein is CAWAQGYYGYTF.

The chain uses TRBV7-2 and TRBJ2-1; D gene uncertain. The CDR3 consists of 17 residues. The germline V gene encodes CDR1 SGHTA and CDR2 FQGNSA. V lost 5 bases to trimming and J lost 5 bases, with 22 bases between them. The CDR3: CASSPRSGLTPHNEQFF. The CDR3 coding sequence is TGTGCCAGCAGCCCCAGGAGTGGCTTAACCCCCCACAATGAGCAGTTCTTC.

This sequence joins TRBV6-5 and TRBJ1-4; D remains unclear. The germline gives CDR1 MNHEY, CDR2 SVGAGI. The CDR3 covers 13 residues. V was pared by 6 bases and J by 6 bases, with 11 bases between. The CDR3, as DNA: TGTGCCAGCAGCTCCCCCCCGGATGAAAAACTGTTTTTT. It is translated as CASSSPPDEKLFF.

This clone was observed a single time. V is TRBV7-8 and J is TRBJ2-2; unclear D gene. The CDR3 totals 17 residues. Trimming took off 2 bases at V and 0 bases at J, with 13 bases between the two ends. Germline values: CDR1 SGHVS, CDR2 FQNEAQ. This CDR3 reads CASSLRVKTTNTGELFF. The CDR3 DNA reads as TGTGCCAGCAGCTTACGGGTGAAGACAACGAACACCGGGGAGCTGTTTTTT.

V is TRBV5-6 and J is TRBJ2-7, with D possibly TRBD1 on 6 matching bases. The CDR3 runs to 12 residues. V lost 4 bases, J lost 3 bases, and 8 bases lay in between. The V gene's germline CDR1 is SGHDT and CDR2 YYEEEE. CDR3 loop: CASSQGNYEQYF. The CDR3 DNA follows: TGTGCCAGCAGCCAGGGGAACTACGAGCAGTACTTC.

The chain uses TRBV19 and TRBJ2-1, with TRBD2 matching 8 bases. Germline trimming cut 1 base from V and 8 bases from J; bases unmatched to any gene: 10. From germline, CDR1 is LNHDA and CDR2 SQIVND (reference sequence). CDR3 length: 16 residues. CDR3 residues: CASSIATELAGDEQFF. The CDR3, as DNA: TGTGCCAGTAGTATAGCCACGGAGCTAGCGGGCGATGAGCAGTTCTTC. Drawing the rest from reference TRBV19 and TRBJ2-1, the complete variable domain is DGGITQSPKYLFRKEGQNVTLSCEQNLNHDAMYWYRQDPGQGLRLIYYSQIVNDFQKGDIAEGYSVSREKKESFPLTVTSAQKNPTAFYLCASSIATELAGDEQFFGPGTRLTVL.

The J gene is TRBJ1-1, the V gene TRBV5-4, with 9 bases that match TRBD1. Germline lookup yields CDR1 SGHNT and CDR2 YYREEE (reference sequence). V gave up 1 base and J gave up 6 bases; unmatched junction bases: 7. CDR3 size: 15 residues. This CDR3 reads CASSLYGQGFAEAFF. The DNA of the CDR3 is TGTGCCAGCAGCTTGTATGGACAGGGGTTCGCTGAAGCTTTCTTT.

The V and J genes are TRBV18 and TRBJ2-7; 7 bases map to TRBD1. After removal of 8 bases from V and 3 bases from J, the junction contained 7 bases not matched to a gene. Germline lookup yields CDR1 KGHSH and CDR2 LQKENI. The CDR3 has 13 amino acids. The CDR3 nucleotides read TGTGCCAGCCCAACGGGACAGCGCTACGAGCAGTACTTC. Translated, it gives CASPTGQRYEQYF. Combining the CDR3 with reference TRBV18 and TRBJ2-7 gives the whole variable domain NAGVMQNPRHLVRRRGQEARLRCSPMKGHSHVYWYRQLPEEGLKFMVYLQKENIIDESGMPKERFSAEFPKEGPSILRIQQVVRGDSAAYFCASPTGQRYEQYFGPGTRLTVT.

The chain is built from TRBV30 and TRBJ2-2; tentatively, D is TRBD1 (6 bases). The CDR3 spans 18 residues. V dropped 5 bases and J dropped 1 base, with 23 bases sitting between them. CDR1 is GTSNPN, CDR2 SVGIG, per germline (reference sequence). The CDR3 sequence: CAWLSHMTGTLNTGELFF. CDR3 nucleotides: TGTGCCTGGTTGAGCCACATGACCGGGACACTGAACACCGGGGAGCTGTTTTTT.

The rearrangement uses TRBV12-3 or TRBV12-4 and TRBJ1-1; TRBD1 is a possible D gene (6 bases). V dropped 7 bases and J dropped 4 bases, with 10 bases sitting between them. This CDR3 region has 12 residues. CDR3 coding DNA: TGTGCCAGCACACTAGGGGGCACTGAAGCTTTCTTT. Protein product: CASTLGGTEAFF.

CDR3 loop: CASSLDHGRGAGNTIYF. CDR3 nucleotides: TGTGCCAGCAGCTTAGATCACGGCAGGGGGGCTGGAAACACCATATATTTT. The V call is TRBV11-2, the J call TRBJ1-3; 7 positions agree with TRBD1. The trim removed 0 bases at V and 2 bases at J, leaving 7 bases unmatched. This CDR3 has 17 amino acids. Germline V lookup: CDR1 SGHAT, CDR2 FQNNGV.

This clone was seen a single time. The chain uses TRBV12-3 or TRBV12-4 and TRBJ1-2, with D possibly being TRBD1 (6 bases). The CDR3 is made up of 13 amino acids. V lost 3 bases and J lost 5, with 10 bases in between. The CDR3 loop is CASSFTGYYGYTF. CDR3 DNA sequence: TGTGCCAGCAGTTTCACAGGGTATTATGGCTACACCTTC.

The genes are TRBV19 and TRBJ2-7; 10 bases agree with TRBD2. V dropped 7 bases and J dropped 6; count of bases not matched to a gene: 12. The V gene's germline CDR1 is LNHDA and CDR2 SQIVND (reference sequence). The CDR3 length is 15 residues. The CDR3 DNA sequence: TGTGCCAGTAAAACGGGCCTAGCGGGAGCGGGCGAGCAGTACTTC. It encodes CASKTGLAGAGEQYF.